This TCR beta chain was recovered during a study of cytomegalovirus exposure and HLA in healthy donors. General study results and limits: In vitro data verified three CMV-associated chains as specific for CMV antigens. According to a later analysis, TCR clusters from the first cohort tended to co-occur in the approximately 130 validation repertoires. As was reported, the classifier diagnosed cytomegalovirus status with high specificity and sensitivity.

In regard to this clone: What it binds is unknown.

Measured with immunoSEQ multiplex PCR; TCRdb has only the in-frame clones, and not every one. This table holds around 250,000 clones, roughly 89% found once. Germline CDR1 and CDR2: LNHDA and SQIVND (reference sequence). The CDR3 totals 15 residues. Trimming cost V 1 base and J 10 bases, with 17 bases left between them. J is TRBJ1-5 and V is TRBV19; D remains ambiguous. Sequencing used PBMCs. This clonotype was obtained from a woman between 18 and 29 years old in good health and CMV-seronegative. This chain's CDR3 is CASSIGGGFVDPQHF. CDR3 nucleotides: TGTGCCAGTAGTATAGGAGGAGGTTTTGTGGATCCCCAGCATTTT.